This TCR beta chain was sequenced for a study of PD-1 blockade in classical Hodgkin lymphoma (dated by TCRdb to 2018 to 2020). Describing the broader study: Nivolumab dosing was 3 mg/kg intravenously every 2 weeks, continuing until either disease progression or unacceptable toxicity. The study used CyTOF and TCR beta sequencing to define a peripheral blood immune signature of response to PD-1 blockade in classical Hodgkin lymphoma. The investigation overall reported the following: By C4D1, a significant rise was seen in CD4+ TCR diversity but not in CD8+ TCR diversity (p=0.0027 vs p=0.16), and the rise was most apparent among complete responders (p=0.02). Lower diversity was seen in patients whose nivolumab began less than 1 year after ASCT, and these patients were left out of later analyses so that immune reconstitution would not confound the results. The study covered only a single clinical trial cohort, and the causes of the repertoire differences, possibly disease activity or prior therapy, were still not defined. Baseline diversity similar to that of newly diagnosed patients was observed in trial patients achieving complete response, whereas significantly lower diversity was observed in partial responders and progressors. Baseline TCR diversity was reported as lower in newly diagnosed patients than in healthy donors, and lower still in relapsed/refractory patients.

Genomic DNA was isolated using the Qiagen DNeasy kit from unsorted PBMCs as well as from negatively selected CD4+ and CD8+ fractions. Using primers that anneal to V and J segments, immunoSEQ multiplex PCR amplified the TCR beta CDR3 regions. A synthetic immune receptor repertoire was used to minimize amplification bias, and any remaining bias was removed computationally after sequencing. In the authors' own workflow: Repertoire diversity was quantified as the Shannon entropy index using custom Python scripts. Unsorted, CD4+ and CD8+ repertoires were examined separately, except in combined analyses, for which CD4+ and CD8+ sequences were merged in silico. Clonal expansion was defined as a frequency increase of at least 2-fold after treatment compared with C1D1, and clones undetected at baseline were assigned a pseudocount of 0.5. Clones with 0 or 1 copy at C1D1 were classified as singleton clones, and clones with 2 or more copies were classified as non-singleton clones. Clones expanded in unsorted samples were labelled as CD4+, CD8+ or unknown by matching protein sequences in sorted samples from the same patient. Wilcoxon tests were applied to paired samples to test diversity changes from C1D1 to C4D1. This is the immuneACCESS table as TCRdb keeps it, with only in-frame sequences that have V and J called. A part of the clones is gone; compared with another copy, unresolved V genes explain less than half, and the rest is unexplained. V and J calls and clone size are copied from that table; D and trimming were computed from the DNA. Within this sample are about 43,000 clones, with around three quarters of them counted one time only. The top ten clonotypes cover about 3% of the sample.

The label giving this sample's time point can be read as: cycle 2 day 1 (C2D1) of nivolumab. Every trial patient had relapsed following autologous stem cell transplantation, and prior brentuximab vedotin exposure was what differed among cohorts A, B and C. A total of fewer than 70 patients with relapsed/refractory classical Hodgkin lymphoma made up the trial cohort, and each patient's best overall response was complete response, partial response or progressive disease. Single-agent nivolumab was administered to trial patients in the multi-cohort phase II CheckMate 205 trial. Best overall response was determined by an independent review committee according to the 2007 International Working Group response criteria. Trial PBMCs were collected just before the start of nivolumab (C1D1) and during therapy at cycle 2 day 1 and cycle 4 day 1. Peripheral blood was collected in 8 mL Vacutainer Cell Preparation Tubes, from which PBMCs were isolated by centrifugation and then cryopreserved.

A distance of 11 bases separates the germline ends of V and J, which lose 3 bases and 3 bases respectively. The CDR3, from cysteine to phenylalanine, totals 13 residues. Solely the CDR3 DNA is kept, with 39 bases framed from the first base. CDR1 SQVTM and CDR2 ANQGSEA are derived from the germline V gene. Comments on this clone: Its recognized antigen is unknown. No per-base quality is available; no much larger clone lies one base away.

The sample consisted of peripheral blood mononuclear cells (PBMCs), taken before the second cycle of nivolumab. Recombination connected TRBV29-1 to TRBJ1-2, with the identity of the D gene unclear. This clonotype originated in a human donor with classical Hodgkin lymphoma. CDR3 protein: CSVEGVGYYGYTF. The sequenced DNA: TGCAGCGTTGAGGGTGTGGGTTACTATGGCTACACCTTC.